The entry that follows covers one TCR beta chain sequence. Per the original methods: Reference gene primers were amplified, and this amplification served to estimate nucleated cell counts. Assay: immunoSEQ multiplex PCR; the TCRdb copy retains only in-frame clones and omits some. The V and J calls and the clone size are those of that table, but D and trimming were determined from the DNA. The sample has fewer than 60,000 clones; 90% are singletons. The record originates from a study of blood T cell repertoires in COVID-19. For the study at large: Spain, Italy and the United States supplied samples that represented acute and convalescent COVID-19. PBMCs, B-cell-depleted T cells, or T cells were the source of the cDNA or gDNA that made up the material.

The junction had 5 bases not matched to a gene; V was cut back by 1 base and J by 3 bases. The CDR3 is made up of 17 amino acids. Germline V lookup: CDR1 SGHNT, CDR2 YENEEA. Sequenced: peripheral blood. This sequence was found in a human donor in a cohort sampled during active COVID-19. This chain connects TRBV11-3 to TRBJ2-2, with TRBD1 matching over 10 bases. The chain's CDR3 is CASSLGGTGAYTGELFF. The DNA for the CDR3 is TGTGCCAGCAGCTTAGGTGGGACAGGGGCCTACACCGGGGAGCTGTTTTTT.